Listed below are T cell receptor beta chains from one sample, sequenced in a study of T cells in Graves' hyperthyroidism and ophthalmopathy. From the multiplex PCR reads, TCRdb called clonotypes with MiXCR, one entry per CDR3 protein. The data contain some 570,000 distinct CDR3 sequences, roughly 18% of them singletons. Sequencing used blood. These receptor sequences come from a woman younger than 35 with Graves' ophthalmopathy. Each CDR3 is given with its conserved first and last residue. The D gene is left open where the match is weak. The size of a clone is reported for some rows only, either as once, few or many, or as a class for expanded clones.

d_gene,j_gene,abundance,v_gene,CDR3nt,CDR3aa
NA,TRBJ1-1,once,TRBV18,TGTGCCAGCTCACCAGGGGGGTTCAACACTGAAGCTCTCTTT,CASSPGGFNTEALF
TRBD2,TRBJ2-7,many,TRBV20-1,TGCAGTGCTAGTGGCATAGTAGCGGGAGGAGGGGGGGACGAGCAGTACTTC,CSASGIVAGGGGDEQYF
NA,TRBJ2-3,NA,TRBV29-1,TGCAGCGCCGGATGGGGCACAGATACGCAGTATTTT,CSAGWGTDTQYF
NA,TRBJ2-5,NA,TRBV20-1,TGCAGTGCGAGAACAGGGTCGAGCAAGACCCAGTACTTC,CSARTGSSKTQYF
TRBD1,TRBJ2-6,NA,TRBV15,TGTGCCACCAGCAGATTACTCCGGGACAGGCGAGACTCTGGGGCCAACGTCCTGACTTTC,CATSRLLRDRRDSGANVLTF
TRBD1,TRBJ1-4,many,TRBV7-8,TGTGCCAGCAGCCAGACAGGGGGCCGGGAAAAACTGTTTTTT,CASSQTGGREKLFF
NA,TRBJ1-1,many,TRBV29-1,TGCAGCGGGGACACGGAGAACACTGAAGCTTTCTTT,CSGDTENTEAFF
TRBD2,TRBJ2-1,few,TRBV28,TGTGCCAGCACATCGAGTTGGGGTAGCGGGAGATGGAATGAGCAGTTCTTC,CASTSSWGSGRWNEQFF
NA,TRBJ1-3,NA,TRBV14,TGTGCCAGCAGCCAGGGACCGCCTGGAAACACCATATATTTT,CASSQGPPGNTIYF
TRBD2,TRBJ2-7,many,TRBV7-9,TGTGCCAGCAGTCCTCGGGGGGCTAGCGGGAGTTACGAGCAGTACTTC,CASSPRGASGSYEQYF